This T cell receptor beta chain is drawn from a study of cytomegalovirus exposure and HLA in healthy donors. Findings and limits, study-wide: 87-base-pair reads could not separate some V segments, including TRBV6-2 and TRBV6-3.

These donors counted as nominally healthy when sampled, but unrecorded immune exposures were likely. Primers included in the PCR were 60 Vbeta and 13 Jbeta primers. TCRdb's table, derived via immunoSEQ multiplex PCR, lists solely in-frame clones and lacks some. The sample has around 170,000 clones; around 68% are singletons. The CDR3 totals 15 residues. Looked up from germline, CDR1 is SEHNR and CDR2 is FQNEAQ (reference sequence). The junction had 6 bases not matched to a gene; V was cut back by 5 bases and J by 4 bases. As to this clone: The target antigen is unknown.

This chain connects TRBV7-9 to TRBJ2-3, with 10 bases identical to TRBD2. Sequenced: PBMCs. The receptor was isolated from a girl between 5 and 17 years old in good health and CMV-seronegative. CDR3: CASSLGTSVPDTQYF. CDR3 DNA sequence: TGTGCCAGCAGCCTGGGGACTAGCGTCCCAGATACGCAGTATTTT.